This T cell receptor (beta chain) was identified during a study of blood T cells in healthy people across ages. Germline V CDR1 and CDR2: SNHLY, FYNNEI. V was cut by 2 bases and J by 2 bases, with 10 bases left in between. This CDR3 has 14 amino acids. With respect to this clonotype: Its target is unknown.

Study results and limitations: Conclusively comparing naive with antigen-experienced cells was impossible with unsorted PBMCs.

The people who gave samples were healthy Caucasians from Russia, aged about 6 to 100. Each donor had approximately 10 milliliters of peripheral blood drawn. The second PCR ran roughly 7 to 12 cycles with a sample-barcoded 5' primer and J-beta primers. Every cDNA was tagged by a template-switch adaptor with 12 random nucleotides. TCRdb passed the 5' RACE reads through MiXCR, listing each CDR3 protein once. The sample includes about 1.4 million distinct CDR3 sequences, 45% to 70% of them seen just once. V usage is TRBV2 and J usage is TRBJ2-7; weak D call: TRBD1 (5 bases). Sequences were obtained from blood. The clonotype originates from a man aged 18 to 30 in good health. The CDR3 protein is CASSEQGPTYEQYF. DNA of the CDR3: TGTGCCAGCAGTGAACAGGGTCCTACCTACGAGCAGTACTTC.